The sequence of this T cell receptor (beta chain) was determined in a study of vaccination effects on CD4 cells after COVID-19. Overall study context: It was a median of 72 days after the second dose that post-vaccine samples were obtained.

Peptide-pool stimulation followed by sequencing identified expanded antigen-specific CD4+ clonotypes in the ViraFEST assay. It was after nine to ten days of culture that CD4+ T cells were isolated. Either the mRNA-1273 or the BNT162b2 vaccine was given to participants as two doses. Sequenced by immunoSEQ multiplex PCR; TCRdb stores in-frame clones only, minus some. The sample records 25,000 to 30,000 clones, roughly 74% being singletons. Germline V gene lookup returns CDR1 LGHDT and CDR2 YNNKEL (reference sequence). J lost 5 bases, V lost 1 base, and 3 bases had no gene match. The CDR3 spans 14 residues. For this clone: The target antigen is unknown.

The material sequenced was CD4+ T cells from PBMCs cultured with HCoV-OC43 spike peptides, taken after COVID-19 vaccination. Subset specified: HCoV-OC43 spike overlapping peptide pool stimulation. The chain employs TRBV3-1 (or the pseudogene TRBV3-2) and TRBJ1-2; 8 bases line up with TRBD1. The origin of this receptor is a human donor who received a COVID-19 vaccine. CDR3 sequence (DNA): TGTGCCAGCAGCCAAGGACAGGGGCAATATGGCTACACCTTC. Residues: CASSQGQGQYGYTF.